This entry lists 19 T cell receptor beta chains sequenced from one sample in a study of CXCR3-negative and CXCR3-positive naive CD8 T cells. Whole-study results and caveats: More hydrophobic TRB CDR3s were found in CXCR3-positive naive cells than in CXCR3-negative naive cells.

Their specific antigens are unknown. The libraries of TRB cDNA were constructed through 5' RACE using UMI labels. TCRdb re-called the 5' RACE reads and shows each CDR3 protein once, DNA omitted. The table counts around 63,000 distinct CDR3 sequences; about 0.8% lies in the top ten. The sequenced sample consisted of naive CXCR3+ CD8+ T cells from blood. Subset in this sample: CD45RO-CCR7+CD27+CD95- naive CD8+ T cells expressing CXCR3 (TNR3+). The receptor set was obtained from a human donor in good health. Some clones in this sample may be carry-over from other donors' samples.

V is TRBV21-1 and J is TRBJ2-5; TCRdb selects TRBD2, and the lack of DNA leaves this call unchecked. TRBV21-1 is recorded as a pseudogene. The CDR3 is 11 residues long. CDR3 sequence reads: CASGGVATQYF.

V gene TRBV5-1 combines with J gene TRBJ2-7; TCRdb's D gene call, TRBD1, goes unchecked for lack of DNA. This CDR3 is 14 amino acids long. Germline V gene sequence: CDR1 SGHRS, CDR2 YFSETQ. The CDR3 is CASSLEDRGYEQYF.

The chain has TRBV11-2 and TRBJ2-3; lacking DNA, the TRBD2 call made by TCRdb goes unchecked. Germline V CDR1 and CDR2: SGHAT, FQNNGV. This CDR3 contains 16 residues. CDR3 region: CASSPSGGEYIGTQYF.

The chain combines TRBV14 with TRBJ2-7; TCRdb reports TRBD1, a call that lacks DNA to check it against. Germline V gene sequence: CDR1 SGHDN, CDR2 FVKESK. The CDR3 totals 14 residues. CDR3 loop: CASSPQGESYEQYF.

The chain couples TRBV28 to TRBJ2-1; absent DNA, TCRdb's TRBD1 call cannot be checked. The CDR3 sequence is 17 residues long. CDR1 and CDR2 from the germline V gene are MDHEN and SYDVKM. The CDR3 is CASSPRLGPGVDNEQFF.

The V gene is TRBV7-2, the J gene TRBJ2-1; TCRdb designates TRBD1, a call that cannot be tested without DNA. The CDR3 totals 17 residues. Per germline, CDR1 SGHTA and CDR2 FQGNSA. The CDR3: CASSLATGTGNLNEQFF.

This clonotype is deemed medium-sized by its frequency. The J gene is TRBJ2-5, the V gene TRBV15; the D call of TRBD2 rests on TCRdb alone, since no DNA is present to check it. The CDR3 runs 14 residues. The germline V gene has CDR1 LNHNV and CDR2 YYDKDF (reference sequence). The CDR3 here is CATRADGLQETQYF.

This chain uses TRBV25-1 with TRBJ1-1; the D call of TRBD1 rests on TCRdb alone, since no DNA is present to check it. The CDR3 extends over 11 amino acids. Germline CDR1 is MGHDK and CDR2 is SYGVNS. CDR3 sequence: CASNRQGKAFF.

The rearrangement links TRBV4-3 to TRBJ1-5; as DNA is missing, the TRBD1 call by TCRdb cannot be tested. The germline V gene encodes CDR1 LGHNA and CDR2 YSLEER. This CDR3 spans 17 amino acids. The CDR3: CASSQHGEQGKPQPQHF.

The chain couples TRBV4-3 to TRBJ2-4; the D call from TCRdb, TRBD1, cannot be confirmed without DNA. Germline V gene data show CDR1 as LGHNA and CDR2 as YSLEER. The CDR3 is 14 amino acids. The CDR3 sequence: CASSQDTTGDIQYF.

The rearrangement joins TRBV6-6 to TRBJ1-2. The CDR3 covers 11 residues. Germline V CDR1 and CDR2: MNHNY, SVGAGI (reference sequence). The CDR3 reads CASSSLDGPTF.

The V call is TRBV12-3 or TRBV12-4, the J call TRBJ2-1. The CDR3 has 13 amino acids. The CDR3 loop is CASSFWQSNEQFF.

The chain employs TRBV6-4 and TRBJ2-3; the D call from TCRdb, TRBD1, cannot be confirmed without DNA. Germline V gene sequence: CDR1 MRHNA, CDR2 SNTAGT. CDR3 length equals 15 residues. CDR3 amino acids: CASSDGTGGPDTQYF.

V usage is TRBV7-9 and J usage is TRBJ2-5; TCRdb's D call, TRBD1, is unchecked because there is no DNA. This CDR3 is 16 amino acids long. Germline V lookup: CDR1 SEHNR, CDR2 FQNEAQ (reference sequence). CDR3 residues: CASSLDSGTGQETQYF.

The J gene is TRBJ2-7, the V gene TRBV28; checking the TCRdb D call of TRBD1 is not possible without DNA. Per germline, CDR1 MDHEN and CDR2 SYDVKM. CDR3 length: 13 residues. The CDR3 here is CAISGQPFYEQYF.

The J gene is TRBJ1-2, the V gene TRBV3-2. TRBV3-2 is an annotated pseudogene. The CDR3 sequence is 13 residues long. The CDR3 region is CASLGTQKMGYTF.

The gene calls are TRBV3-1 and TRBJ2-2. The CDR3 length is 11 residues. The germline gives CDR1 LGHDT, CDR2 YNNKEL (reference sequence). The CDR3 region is CASTQGGELFF.

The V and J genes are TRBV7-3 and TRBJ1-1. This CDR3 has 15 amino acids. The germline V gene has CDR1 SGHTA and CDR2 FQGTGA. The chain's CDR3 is CASSLLRLTNTEAFF.

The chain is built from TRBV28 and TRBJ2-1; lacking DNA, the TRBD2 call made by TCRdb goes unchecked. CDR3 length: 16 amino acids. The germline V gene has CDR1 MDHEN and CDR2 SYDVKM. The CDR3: CASGPRLAGGQDEQFF.